One and the same sample provided the 26 T cell receptor beta chains below, sequenced in a study of low-dose radiotherapy and immunotherapy resistance in tumors. First-strand cDNA used TRAV- and TRBV-specific primers, covering alpha and beta chains. The authors ran around 18 PCR cycles to amplify TCRs with a constant-region primer and V-primer adapter. TCRdb ran MiXCR on the reads and lists one entry per CDR3 protein. The data contain about 35,000 distinct CDR3 sequences, about 20% of them seen just once; the ten biggest clones take up about 8.3%. Time point: after trial treatment. Documented treatment: LDRT plus nivolumab, ipilimumab, low-dose cyclophosphamide and aspirin (RACIN trial). The sequencing used PBMCs, collected after low-dose radiotherapy plus immunotherapy. Source of these receptors: a female donor with ovarian cancer.

This clonotype was seen only a few times. The chain joins TRBV20-1 to TRBJ2-7; 7 nucleotides align to TRBD2. The CDR3 has 14 residues. V was pared by 4 bases and J by 0 bases, with 6 bases of the junction left unmatched. CDR1 is DFQATT and CDR2 is SNEGSKA in the germline V gene (reference sequence). CDR3 in amino acids: CSATVAGYSYEQYF. CDR3 bases: TGCAGTGCTACGGTAGCGGGTTACTCCTACGAGCAGTACTTC.

This clonotype was seen many times. CDR3: CSAMSGITDTQYF. Written as DNA, the CDR3 is TGCAGTGCTATGTCGGGGATCACAGATACGCAGTATTTT. J is TRBJ2-3 and V is TRBV20-1; TRBD2 might be the D (5 bases). CDR1 is DFQATT and CDR2 is SNEGSKA in the germline V gene (reference sequence). The germline V and J ends were trimmed by 4 bases and 2 bases, with 10 bases remaining between them. The CDR3 loop spans 13 amino acids.

This clonotype was counted many times. The chain employs TRBV5-1 and TRBJ2-7, with 13 bases that match TRBD2. CDR3 length: 15 residues. The J segment lost 6 bases and the V segment lost 4 bases, leaving 7 bases of the junction unmatched. Germline V gene lookup returns CDR1 SGHRS and CDR2 YFSETQ. CDR3 DNA: TGCGCCAGCAGCCCGCAGGGACTAGCGGGGACCGAGCAGTACTTC. Protein product: CASSPQGLAGTEQYF.

This clonotype was observed at least ten times. The CDR3 loop is CASSLDGSNTEAFF. The CDR3 DNA reads as TGTGCCAGCAGCTTAGATGGGTCAAACACTGAAGCTTTCTTT. The chain has TRBV7-9 and TRBJ1-1; unclear D gene. The V end was cut by 1 base, the J end by 2 bases, with 8 bases between. The germline gives CDR1 SEHNR, CDR2 FQNEAQ (reference sequence). The CDR3 contains 14 residues. Looking up the rest from reference TRBV7-9 and TRBJ1-1 gives the full variable domain: DTGVSQNPRHKITKRGQNVTFRCDPISEHNRLYWYRQTLGQGPEFLTYFQNEAQLEKSRLLSDRFSAERPKGSFSTLEIQRTEQGDSAMYLCASSLDGSNTEAFFGQGTRLTVV.

This clonotype was seen ten or more times. The CDR3 spells CASTSTSGSRPEQFF. The CDR3 nucleotides read TGTGCCAGCACCTCGACTAGCGGGAGTCGGCCTGAGCAGTTCTTC. V and J are TRBV6-5 and TRBJ2-1, with 12 bases aligning to TRBD2. CDR1 is MNHEY, CDR2 SVGAGI, per germline. After removal of 7 bases from V and 9 bases from J, the junction contained 10 bases not matched to a gene. This CDR3 comprises 15 residues.

The table lists this clonotype with many counts. This chain connects TRBV6-2 or TRBV6-3 to TRBJ2-7; unclear D gene. CDR1 is MNHEY, CDR2 SVGEGT, per germline. V dropped 6 bases and J dropped 0 bases, with 9 bases sitting between them. The CDR3 runs to 13 residues. The chain's CDR3 is CASRPTGSYEQYF. The DNA of the CDR3 is TGTGCCAGCAGACCGACTGGCTCCTACGAGCAGTACTTC.

There are many counts of this clonotype. V and J are TRBV2 and TRBJ1-3; 11 nucleotides match TRBD1. CDR1 SNHLY and CDR2 FYNNEI come from the germline V gene. The ends lost 6 bases at V and 3 bases at J; junction bases unmatched: 10. CDR3 length equals 17 residues. CDR3 bases: TGTGCCAGCAGGCGGACAGGGGGCGATTCTGGTGGAAACACCATATATTTT. This translates into CASRRTGGDSGGNTIYF.

This clonotype was observed many times. The gene calls are TRBV24-1 and TRBJ2-5, with 9 bases lining up with TRBD1. The CDR3 loop spans 16 amino acids. The germline CDR1 and CDR2 sequences are KGHDR and SFDVKD. V was clipped by 4 bases and J by 4 bases; unmatched bases: 9. CDR3 DNA: TGTGCCACCAGTGACCTGACAGGGGGTGGGGGAGAGACCCAGTACTTC. It codes for CATSDLTGGGGETQYF.

In the case of this clonotype: Since a far larger clone is one base different, this is likely a read error. The chain employs TRBV27 and TRBJ2-7, with a weak D call TRBD2 (6 bases). Germline V gene data show CDR1 as MNHEY and CDR2 as SMNVEV (reference sequence). The CDR3 contains 15 residues. V was clipped by 6 bases and J by 6 bases, with 21 bases between them. The CDR3 loop is CASSLPDPEGFEQYF. The CDR3, as DNA: TGTGCCAGCAGCCTACCGGACCCGGAGGGATTCGAGCAGTACTTC.

This clonotype was detected ten times or more. This chain uses TRBV6-6 with TRBJ2-1; 8 positions agree with TRBD1. Germline-derived CDR1 and CDR2 are MNHNY and SVGAGI (reference sequence). The V segment lost 2 bases and the J segment 10 bases; nucleotides outside the gene matches: 4. This CDR3 has 13 amino acids. The CDR3 coding sequence is TGTGCCAGCAGTTACATCCCAGGGGGCGAGCAGTTCTTC. This codes for CASSYIPGGEQFF.

The rearrangement joins TRBV10-3 to TRBJ2-7, with TRBD1 as a possible D gene (5 bases). This CDR3 contains 13 residues. CDR1 is ENHRY, CDR2 SYGVKD, per germline. V lost 6 bases to trimming and J lost 6 bases, with 15 bases between them. CDR3 DNA: TGTGCCATCAGCCCCCCACAGGATAGCGAGCAGTACTTC. Its protein product is CAISPPQDSEQYF.

This clonotype was counted ten times or more. The J gene is TRBJ1-4, the V gene TRBV5-1, with no clear D. V was pared by 0 bases and J by 5 bases, with 11 bases between. The CDR3 is 15 amino acids. Germline values: CDR1 SGHRS, CDR2 YFSETQ. The CDR3 bases are TGCGCCAGCAGCTTGGCCCTGGGGAGGAATGAAAAACTGTTTTTT. This gives the protein CASSLALGRNEKLFF.

This clonotype was observed many times. V usage is TRBV27 and J usage is TRBJ1-1, with a possible D match to TRBD1 (5 bases). Germline assignment: CDR1 MNHEY and CDR2 SMNVEV (reference sequence). V was trimmed by 6 bases and J by 4 bases, leaving 18 bases between them. The CDR3 covers 15 residues. The CDR3 DNA reads TGTGCCAGCAGCACCCTGGGGGGTTTTGGCACTGAAGCTTTCTTT. It is translated as CASSTLGGFGTEAFF.

This clonotype came up a few times. A far larger clone is just one base off, so this is likely a read error. It is likely a read error, because the conserved phenylalanine at the end of the CDR3 is missing. This chain uses TRBV6-5 with TRBJ1-5; possibly TRBD1 for D (6 bases). V was clipped by 10 bases and J by 2 bases, with 21 bases between them. Germline V gives CDR1 MNHEY, CDR2 SVGAGI. There are 16 residues in the CDR3. This CDR3 is CATKPGANLGNQPQHL. CDR3 DNA sequence: TGTGCCACCAAACCAGGGGCGAATCTCGGCAATCAGCCCCAGCATTTG.

V is TRBV6-6 and J is TRBJ2-7; D may be TRBD2 (7 bases). Trimming left V 2 bases short and J 5 bases short, with 16 bases between. Germline CDR1 reads MNHNY; CDR2 reads SVGAGI (reference sequence). This CDR3 region has 15 residues. This chain's CDR3 is CASSYRSGGVDEQYF. The CDR3 coding sequence is TGTGCCAGCAGTTACAGGTCGGGGGGCGTTGACGAGCAGTACTTC.

As to this clonotype: A far larger clone is one base from this, pointing to a likely read error. The chain links TRBV29-1 to TRBJ2-7, with TRBD2 matching 15 bases. Germline V gene lookup returns CDR1 SQVTM and CDR2 ANQGSEA. This CDR3 is 17 amino acids long. Trimming cost V 5 bases and J 7 bases; bases outside gene matches: 15. CDR3 sequence reads: CSVQGLAGGSSYNEQYF. The CDR3 DNA sequence: TGCAGCGTTCAAGGACTAGCGGGAGGGAGCTCCTACAATGAGCAGTACTTC.

This clonotype was picked up many times. The V and J genes are TRBV19 and TRBJ1-2; D uncertain. Germline assignment: CDR1 LNHDA and CDR2 SQIVND (reference sequence). Trimming took off 3 bases at V and 2 bases at J, with 7 bases between the two ends. The CDR3 runs 13 residues. CDR3 sequence reads: CASSITQNYGYTF. In DNA, the CDR3 is TGTGCCAGTAGTATTACCCAGAACTATGGCTACACCTTC.

At least ten counts were recorded for this clonotype. This chain links TRBV29-1 with TRBJ2-2; the D is unclear. The CDR3 loop spans 14 amino acids. Germline values: CDR1 SQVTM, CDR2 ANQGSEA. The V end lost 6 bases, the J end lost 0 bases, and 11 bases lay between the germline ends. The CDR3 coding sequence is TGCAGCGTCGCCCGGGCCTCGAACACCGGGGAGCTGTTTTTT. Translating it yields CSVARASNTGELFF.

This clonotype was seen at least ten times. The rearrangement joins TRBV6-2 or TRBV6-3 to TRBJ2-5; 10 bases fit TRBD2. This CDR3 spans 16 amino acids. Trimming removed 6 bases from V and 5 bases from J; junction bases left unmatched: 12. Per germline, CDR1 MNHEY and CDR2 SVGEGT. The CDR3 bases are TGTGCCAGCAGAAATAGCGGGAGGACTGGATGGGAGACCCAGTACTTC. Residues: CASRNSGRTGWETQYF.

This sequence joins TRBV19 and TRBJ2-3, with 12 bases that match TRBD1. Per germline, CDR1 LNHDA and CDR2 SQIVND (reference sequence). Trimming removed 3 bases from V and 6 bases from J; junction bases left unmatched: 7. The CDR3 spans 16 residues. CDR3 in amino acids: CASSIGTGGNLDTQYF. The CDR3 DNA reads as TGTGCCAGTAGTATTGGGACAGGGGGCAATTTGGATACGCAGTATTTT. Together with reference TRBV19 and TRBJ2-3, the CDR3 gives the full variable domain: DGGITQSPKYLFRKEGQNVTLSCEQNLNHDAMYWYRQDPGQGLRLIYYSQIVNDFQKGDIAEGYSVSREKKESFPLTVTSAQKNPTAFYLCASSIGTGGNLDTQYFGPGTRLTVL.

Concerning this clonotype: With only one base between it and a far larger clone, this is likely a read error. The V and J genes are TRBV6-2 or TRBV6-3 and TRBJ2-1; D not resolved. V dropped 8 bases and J dropped 2 bases, with 10 bases sitting between them. The CDR3 runs 13 residues. CDR1 is MNHEY and CDR2 is SVGEGT in the germline V gene. The CDR3 spells CASGIDPYNEQFF. The CDR3 DNA reads TGTGCCAGCGGTATAGATCCCTACAATGAGCAGTTCTTC.

The genes are TRBV7-2 and TRBJ1-6; maybe TRBD1 (6 bases). Germline V gives CDR1 SGHTA, CDR2 FQGNSA. The CDR3 length is 13 residues. V was clipped by 6 bases and J by 8 bases, with 11 bases between them. CDR3 protein: CASRPAGDSPLHF. As DNA, the CDR3 is TGTGCCAGCAGACCGGCAGGGGATTCACCCCTCCACTTT.

A note on this clonotype: This sequence is one base from a far larger clone and is likely a read error. The chain uses TRBV11-2 and TRBJ2-7, with D unclear. Trimming stripped 0 bases from V and 7 bases from J, with 10 bases between. This CDR3 has 13 residues. The V gene's germline CDR1 is SGHAT and CDR2 FQNNGV. This CDR3 is CASSLDGWNEQYF. In DNA, the CDR3 is TGTGCCAGCAGCTTAGATGGCTGGAATGAGCAGTACTTC.

This rearrangement joins TRBV12-3 or TRBV12-4 to TRBJ2-7, with no clear D. The V gene lost 4 bases and the J gene lost 5 bases, with 12 bases spanning the gap. This CDR3 comprises 13 residues. CDR3 sequence (DNA): TGTGCCAGCAGTTCCTCTGGACGGGACGAGCAGTACTTC. Its translation is CASSSSGRDEQYF.

The chain links TRBV9 to TRBJ2-3; TRBD2 aligns across 7 bases. This CDR3 spans 15 amino acids. The germline gives CDR1 SGDLS, CDR2 YYNGEE. The ends lost 0 bases at V and 5 bases at J; junction bases unmatched: 6. The chain's CDR3 is CASSVEAGVKDTQYF. CDR3 sequence (DNA): TGTGCCAGCAGCGTAGAGGCGGGAGTGAAAGATACGCAGTATTTT.

The chain combines TRBV25-1 with TRBJ1-4; possibly TRBD1 for D (6 bases). V dropped 7 bases and J dropped 7 bases, with 10 bases sitting between them. Germline assignment: CDR1 MGHDK and CDR2 SYGVNS. There are 12 residues in the CDR3. CDR3 sequence reads: CASKQGSEKLFF. The CDR3 nucleotides read TGTGCCAGCAAACAGGGTTCTGAAAAACTGTTTTTT.